The 8 T cell receptor beta chains below all came from one sample that was sequenced in a study of cytomegalovirus exposure and HLA in healthy donors. PCR was performed using 60 Vbeta and 13 Jbeta primers. Some clones are missing from TCRdb's copy, which holds only in-frame ones; the method was immunoSEQ multiplex PCR. Here the sample spans around 140,000 clones, around 80% being singletons. Sequenced sample: PBMCs. These receptors came from a man aged 40-50 years in good health and CMV-seronegative.

The chain links TRBV28 to TRBJ2-7; 7 positions agree with TRBD1. The CDR3 is 16 residues long. Looked up from germline, CDR1 is MDHEN and CDR2 is SYDVKM. V trimming: 5 bases; J trimming: 2 bases; junction bases outside the gene matches: 12. This CDR3 reads CASSQPTGPYPYEQYF. CDR3 coding DNA: TGTGCCAGCAGTCAACCGACAGGGCCCTACCCCTACGAGCAGTACTTC.

The genes are TRBV10-1 and TRBJ2-1; 12 bases agree with TRBD2. Germline V CDR1 and CDR2: WNHNN, SYGVQD (reference sequence). This CDR3 has 16 residues. V lost 2 bases to trimming and J lost 6 bases; unmatched junction nucleotides: 5. DNA for the CDR3: TGCGCCAGCAGTGAGAACCTAGCGGGGGGGCTCAATGAGCAGTTCTTC. Translating gives CASSENLAGGLNEQFF.

The chain has TRBV14 and TRBJ1-2; D is perhaps TRBD1 (6 bases). CDR1 is SGHDN, CDR2 FVKESK, per germline. CDR3 length: 16 residues. V dropped 2 bases and J dropped 4 bases, with 17 bases sitting between them. CDR3 nucleotide sequence: TGTGCCAGCAGCCAAACTCCCCACAGGGCAGGCTATGGCTACACCTTC. This translates into CASSQTPHRAGYGYTF.

The CDR3, as DNA: TGTGCCAGCAGCTTAGGGTACGGACAGGGGGCCTCCTACGAGCAGTACTTC. Protein product: CASSLGYGQGASYEQYF. The genes are TRBV11-3 and TRBJ2-7; 11 bases agree with TRBD1. Germline V gene lookup returns CDR1 SGHNT and CDR2 YENEEA. The length of the CDR3 is 17 residues. J gave up 0 bases and V 1 base, and 5 bases lay outside the gene matches.

This clone has a single count. V and J are TRBV6-5 and TRBJ1-2, with TRBD1 matching 9 bases. With 2 bases clipped from V and 6 bases from J, the junction kept 7 bases outside the gene matches. Germline assignment: CDR1 MNHEY and CDR2 SVGAGI. The CDR3 loop spans 15 amino acids. The DNA for the CDR3 is TGTGCCAGCAGTTACGGACAGGGGAGGATGGATGGCTACACCTTC. This sequence encodes CASSYGQGRMDGYTF.

The V and J genes are TRBV11-3 and TRBJ2-3, with TRBD1 matching over 7 bases. The germline gives CDR1 SGHNT, CDR2 YENEEA. V lost 4 bases to trimming and J lost 2 bases; unmatched junction nucleotides: 6. The CDR3 length is 15 residues. This CDR3 is CASSSSTGPTDTQYF. CDR3 sequence (DNA): TGTGCCAGCAGCTCATCGACAGGGCCCACAGATACGCAGTATTTT.

V is TRBV7-3 and J is TRBJ2-7, with D unclear. In germline, CDR1 is SGHTA, CDR2 FQGTGA. The CDR3 loop spans 15 amino acids. Trimming shortened V by 5 bases and J by 0 bases, and 14 bases separated the two germline ends. The CDR3, as DNA: TGTGCCAGCAGCCCATCCCCAGGCAGCTCCTACGAGCAGTACTTC. This gives the protein CASSPSPGSSYEQYF.

The chain has TRBV5-6 and TRBJ2-7, with D possibly TRBD1 on 6 matching bases. This CDR3 comprises 14 residues. Germline V CDR1 and CDR2: SGHDT, YYEEEE. V lost 0 bases to trimming and J lost 3 bases, with 10 bases between them. The CDR3, as DNA: TGTGCCAGCAGCTTGGGTTCAGGGGACTACGAGCAGTACTTC. The encoded protein is CASSLGSGDYEQYF.